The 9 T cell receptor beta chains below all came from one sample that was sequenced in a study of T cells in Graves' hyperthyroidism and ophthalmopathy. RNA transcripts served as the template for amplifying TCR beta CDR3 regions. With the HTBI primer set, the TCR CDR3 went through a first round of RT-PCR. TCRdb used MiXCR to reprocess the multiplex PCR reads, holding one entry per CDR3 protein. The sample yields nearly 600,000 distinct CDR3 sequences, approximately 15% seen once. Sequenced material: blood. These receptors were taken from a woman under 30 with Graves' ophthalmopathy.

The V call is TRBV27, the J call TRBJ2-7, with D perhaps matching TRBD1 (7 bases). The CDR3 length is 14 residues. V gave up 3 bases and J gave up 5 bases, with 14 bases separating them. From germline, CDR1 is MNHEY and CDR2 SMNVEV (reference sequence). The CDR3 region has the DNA TGTGCCAGCAGTTTTTACAGGGGAGGCAACGAGCAGTACTTC. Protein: CASSFYRGGNEQYF.

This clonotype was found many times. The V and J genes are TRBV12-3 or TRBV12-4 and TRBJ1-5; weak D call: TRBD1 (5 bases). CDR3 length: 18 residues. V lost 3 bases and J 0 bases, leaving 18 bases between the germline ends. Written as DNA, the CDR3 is TGTGCCAGCAGTTTTAGGTCGCTGGGGGGACCTAGCAATCAGCCCCAGCATTTT. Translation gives CASSFRSLGGPSNQPQHF.

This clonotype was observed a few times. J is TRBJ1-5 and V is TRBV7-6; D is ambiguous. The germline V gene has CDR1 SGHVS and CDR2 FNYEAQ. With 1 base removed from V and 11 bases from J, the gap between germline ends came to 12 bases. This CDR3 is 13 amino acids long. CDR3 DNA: TGTGCCAGCAGCTTAGAAGGGCCCGGGGCCCAGCATTTT. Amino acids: CASSLEGPGAQHF.

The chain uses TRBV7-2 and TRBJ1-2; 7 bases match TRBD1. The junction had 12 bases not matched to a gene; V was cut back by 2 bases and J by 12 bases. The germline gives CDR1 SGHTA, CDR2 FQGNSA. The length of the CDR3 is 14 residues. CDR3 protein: CASSLTGEAPPNTF. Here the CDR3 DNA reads TGTGCCAGCAGCTTAACAGGGGAGGCTCCCCCGAACACCTTC.

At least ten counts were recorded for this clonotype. The CDR3 region is CATSETRDRGRRTEAFF. In nucleotides, the CDR3 is TGTGCCACCAGTGAGACCCGGGACAGGGGGCGACGCACTGAAGCTTTCTTT. V is TRBV24-1 and J is TRBJ1-1; 12 bases match TRBD1. Per the germline V gene, CDR1 is KGHDR and CDR2 is SFDVKD. With V trimmed by 4 bases and J by 4 bases, 9 bases remained unmatched. This CDR3 region has 17 residues.

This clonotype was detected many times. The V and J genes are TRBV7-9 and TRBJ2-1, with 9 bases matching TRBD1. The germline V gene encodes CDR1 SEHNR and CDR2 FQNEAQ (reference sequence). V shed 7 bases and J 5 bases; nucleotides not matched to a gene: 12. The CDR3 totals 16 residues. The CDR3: CASTLLRTGAHNEQFF. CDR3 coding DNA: TGTGCCAGCACCCTCTTGAGGACAGGGGCCCACAATGAGCAGTTCTTC.

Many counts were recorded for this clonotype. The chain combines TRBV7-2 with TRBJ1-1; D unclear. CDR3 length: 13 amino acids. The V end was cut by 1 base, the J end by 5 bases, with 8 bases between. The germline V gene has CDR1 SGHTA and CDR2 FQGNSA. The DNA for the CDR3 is TGTGCCAGCAGCTTAGGGTTGTGGACTGAAGCTTTCTTT. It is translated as CASSLGLWTEAFF. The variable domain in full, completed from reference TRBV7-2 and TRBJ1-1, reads GAGVSQSPSNKVTEKGKDVELRCDPISGHTALYWYRQSLGQGLEFLIYFQGNSAPDKSGLPSDRFSAERTGGSVSTLTIQRTQQEDSAVYLCASSLGLWTEAFFGQGTRLTVV.

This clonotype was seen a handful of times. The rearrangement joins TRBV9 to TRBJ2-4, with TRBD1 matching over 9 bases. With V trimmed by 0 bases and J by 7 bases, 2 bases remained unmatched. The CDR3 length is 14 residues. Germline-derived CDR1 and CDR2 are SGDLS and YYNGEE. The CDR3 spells CASSVGQGGNIQYF. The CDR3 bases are TGTGCCAGCAGCGTAGGACAGGGGGGGAACATTCAGTACTTC. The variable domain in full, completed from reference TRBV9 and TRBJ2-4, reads DSGVTQTPKHLITATGQRVTLRCSPRSGDLSVYWYQQSLDQGLQFLIQYYNGEERAKGNILERFSAQQFPDLHSELNLSSLELGDSALYFCASSVGQGGNIQYFGAGTRLSVL.

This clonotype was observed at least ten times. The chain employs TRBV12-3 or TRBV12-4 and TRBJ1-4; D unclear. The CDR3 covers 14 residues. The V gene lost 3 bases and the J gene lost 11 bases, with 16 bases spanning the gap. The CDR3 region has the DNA TGTGCCAGCAGTTTCGGTATTGGAGGGATGAAACTGTTTTTT. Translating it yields CASSFGIGGMKLFF.